A selection of T cell receptor beta chains follows, all from one sample in a study of CD8 T cells in Susac syndrome. TCRdb reanalysed the immunoSEQ multiplex PCR reads using MiXCR and keeps one entry per CDR3 protein. The repertoire holds some 77,000 distinct CDR3 sequences, with about 92% as singletons. Sequencing input: CD4+ T cells from PBMCs. These receptors were collected from a human donor with Susac syndrome. Each CDR3 is given with its conserved first and last residue. Fields, in order: CDR3 protein, J gene, clone size, V gene. Clone sizes are given selectively: once, few, many, or a class where the clone is expanded.

CDR3 protein: CASSPQQGVGQPQHF
J gene: TRBJ1-5
clone size: NA
V gene: TRBV18

CDR3 protein: CASSLGTGPWSSKFF
J gene: TRBJ2-1
clone size: NA
V gene: TRBV7-9

CDR3 protein: CASSPQTGMKTYEQYF
J gene: TRBJ2-7
clone size: NA
V gene: TRBV27

CDR3 protein: CASRPLSGASYNEQFF
J gene: TRBJ2-1
clone size: NA
V gene: TRBV11-2

CDR3 protein: CASSLQGNYGYTF
J gene: TRBJ1-2
clone size: NA
V gene: TRBV5-1

CDR3 protein: CASSLAAGELFF
J gene: TRBJ2-2
clone size: NA
V gene: TRBV28

CDR3 protein: CASSSRGYRDTEAFF
J gene: TRBJ1-1
clone size: NA
V gene: TRBV5-4

CDR3 protein: CASSRGGLGDTGELFF
J gene: TRBJ2-2
clone size: NA
V gene: TRBV6-1

CDR3 protein: CASTGWQVPFRAFF
J gene: TRBJ1-1
clone size: NA
V gene: TRBV27

CDR3 protein: CASSPDGNYGYTF
J gene: TRBJ1-2
clone size: NA
V gene: TRBV5-5

CDR3 protein: CASSLPGQGRNEQFF
J gene: TRBJ2-1
clone size: NA
V gene: TRBV5-1

CDR3 protein: CASSVLAGSSTDTQYF
J gene: TRBJ2-3
clone size: NA
V gene: TRBV6-1

CDR3 protein: CASSFGSPGVASHEQFF
J gene: TRBJ2-1
clone size: NA
V gene: TRBV7-9

CDR3 protein: CSARDWGGLSGYTF
J gene: TRBJ1-2
clone size: NA
V gene: TRBV20-1

CDR3 protein: CASSSDRGRGSNQPQHF
J gene: TRBJ1-5
clone size: NA
V gene: TRBV6-5

CDR3 protein: CSARDTSGGRYNEQFF
J gene: TRBJ2-1
clone size: NA
V gene: TRBV20-1

CDR3 protein: CASSYSRGVQETQYF
J gene: TRBJ2-5
clone size: NA
V gene: TRBV6-5

CDR3 protein: CASSPRTGSTYEQYF
J gene: TRBJ2-7
clone size: NA
V gene: TRBV7-9

CDR3 protein: CASSPVSGGYTF
J gene: TRBJ1-2
clone size: NA
V gene: TRBV7-2

CDR3 protein: CASSEGGAVETQYF
J gene: TRBJ2-5
clone size: NA
V gene: TRBV6-1

CDR3 protein: CASGGSGMGYTGELFF
J gene: TRBJ2-2
clone size: NA
V gene: TRBV27

CDR3 protein: CASSLGAGDEAFF
J gene: TRBJ1-1
clone size: once
V gene: TRBV5-1

CDR3 protein: CASSLSWIAGDDEQFF
J gene: TRBJ2-1
clone size: NA
V gene: TRBV7-3

CDR3 protein: CASSQQTGEQYF
J gene: TRBJ2-7
clone size: NA
V gene: TRBV19

CDR3 protein: CASSLDLSSYNEQFF
J gene: TRBJ2-1
clone size: NA
V gene: TRBV19

CDR3 protein: CASSKRGQRCSGNTIYF
J gene: TRBJ1-3
clone size: NA
V gene: TRBV21-1

CDR3 protein: CASSRGNRERTGELFF
J gene: TRBJ2-2
clone size: once
V gene: TRBV4-3

CDR3 protein: CASSYRGGLAVSSSYNEQFF
J gene: TRBJ2-1
clone size: NA
V gene: TRBV6-2/TRBV6-3

CDR3 protein: CASSLGYGGRTSYEQYF
J gene: TRBJ2-7
clone size: NA
V gene: TRBV7-2

CDR3 protein: CASSFQAGQETQYF
J gene: TRBJ2-5
clone size: NA
V gene: TRBV5-1

CDR3 protein: CATSSAAGVQPQHF
J gene: TRBJ1-5
clone size: NA
V gene: TRBV15

CDR3 protein: CASSPRTGIRGSYGYTF
J gene: TRBJ1-2
clone size: NA
V gene: TRBV5-8

CDR3 protein: CSDKRGGPRSLGQYF
J gene: TRBJ2-3
clone size: NA
V gene: TRBV20-1

CDR3 protein: CASSGYFQRQGTYEQYF
J gene: TRBJ2-7
clone size: NA
V gene: TRBV18

CDR3 protein: CASSLVLAGGTYNEQFF
J gene: TRBJ2-1
clone size: NA
V gene: TRBV5-1

CDR3 protein: CASSLGGVLSYEQYF
J gene: TRBJ2-7
clone size: NA
V gene: TRBV28

CDR3 protein: CASSSPRGTAGGELFF
J gene: TRBJ2-2
clone size: NA
V gene: TRBV28

CDR3 protein: CASSVERGGITGELFF
J gene: TRBJ2-2
clone size: NA
V gene: TRBV5-1

CDR3 protein: CASSTRGEKLFF
J gene: TRBJ1-4
clone size: NA
V gene: TRBV5-4

CDR3 protein: CASSFSGPTDTQYF
J gene: TRBJ2-3
clone size: few
V gene: TRBV6-2/TRBV6-3

CDR3 protein: CASSSLVSNTGELFF
J gene: TRBJ2-2
clone size: NA
V gene: TRBV7-2

CDR3 protein: CASSLAGQGPQETQYF
J gene: TRBJ2-5
clone size: NA
V gene: TRBV5-1

CDR3 protein: CASRLGQPSYEQYF
J gene: TRBJ2-7
clone size: NA
V gene: TRBV28

CDR3 protein: CASSLAAAEEYEQYF
J gene: TRBJ2-7
clone size: NA
V gene: TRBV7-2

CDR3 protein: CASSGRDRAYNEQFF
J gene: TRBJ2-1
clone size: NA
V gene: TRBV19

CDR3 protein: CASSTRDRGSYEQYF
J gene: TRBJ2-7
clone size: NA
V gene: TRBV6-5

CDR3 protein: CASSWTSGSTDTQYF
J gene: TRBJ2-3
clone size: NA
V gene: TRBV6-2/TRBV6-3

CDR3 protein: CSATRGGGRTGELFF
J gene: TRBJ2-2
clone size: once
V gene: TRBV20-1

CDR3 protein: CASSMQHGYSSSTDTQYF
J gene: TRBJ2-3
clone size: once
V gene: TRBV19

CDR3 protein: CASTRSGSLNEQFF
J gene: TRBJ2-1
clone size: NA
V gene: TRBV3-1

CDR3 protein: CSVEPLGGFNYGYTF
J gene: TRBJ1-2
clone size: NA
V gene: TRBV29-1

CDR3 protein: CASSQGTLGSEQFF
J gene: TRBJ2-1
clone size: NA
V gene: TRBV3-1

CDR3 protein: CASSLQGTTSNQPQHF
J gene: TRBJ1-5
clone size: NA
V gene: TRBV7-6

CDR3 protein: CASSLGLTGLRGSEQFF
J gene: TRBJ2-1
clone size: NA
V gene: TRBV7-2

CDR3 protein: CSASMLAGTDTQYF
J gene: TRBJ2-3
clone size: NA
V gene: TRBV20-1